A single sample is the source of the 32 T cell receptor beta chains below, sequenced in a study of breast tumors, draining lymph nodes, adjacent tissues. MiXCR was run by TCRdb on the multiplex PCR reads, yielding one entry per CDR3 protein. This sample has under 25,000 distinct CDR3 sequences, with more than 50% found just once. What was sequenced was breast tumor tissue. These receptor sequences come from a female donor with breast cancer. Some clones in this sample may be carry-over from other donors' samples.

This clonotype has at least ten counts. V is TRBV5-1 and J is TRBJ2-1, with D perhaps given as TRBD1 or TRBD2 (5 bases each). The CDR3 is 16 residues long. V shed 3 bases and J shed 2 bases, with 15 bases lying between them. Germline V gene sequence: CDR1 SGHRS, CDR2 YFSETQ. CDR3 sequence: CASSSAGTGTYNEQFF. In DNA form, the CDR3 reads TGCGCCAGCAGCTCTGCCGGGACGGGGACCTACAATGAGCAGTTCTTC.

In its sample, this clonotype was seen many times. This chain uses TRBV7-2 with TRBJ2-5; 8 nucleotides agree with TRBD2. Trimming at V came to 2 bases and at J to 5 bases, leaving 10 bases not matched to a gene. The CDR3 has 16 residues. Germline V gene sequence: CDR1 SGHTA, CDR2 FQGNSA. Here the CDR3 DNA reads TGTGCCAGCAGCTTAAACTCTGCGGGGGGATCGGAGACCCAGTACTTC. This sequence encodes CASSLNSAGGSETQYF.

By its share, this clonotype is medium-sized. The chain has TRBV6-6 and TRBJ1-4; no firm D call. The CDR3 covers 13 residues. Germline V gene sequence: CDR1 MNHNY, CDR2 SVGAGI (reference sequence). V was trimmed by 5 bases and J by 6 bases, leaving 10 bases between them. The CDR3 here is CASSGRKDEKLFF. CDR3 DNA: TGTGCCAGCAGTGGGAGGAAGGATGAAAAACTGTTTTTT.

Worth noting for this clonotype: One end of the junction fails to match germline, which may point to a read error. The chain is built from TRBV20-1 and TRBJ1-3, with D perhaps matching TRBD1 (5 bases). The germline V gene has CDR1 DFQATT and CDR2 SNEGSKA (reference sequence). The CDR3 is made up of 15 amino acids. For the CDR3, the DNA is TGCAGTACTAGGAAGGCAGGGATGTCTGGAAACACCATATATTTT. Its protein product is CSTRKAGMSGNTIYF.

This clonotype was observed at least ten times. The genes are TRBV5-1 and TRBJ2-3; 7 bases map to TRBD1. CDR3 size: 15 residues. Germline V gene lookup returns CDR1 SGHRS and CDR2 YFSETQ. Germline trimming cut 4 bases from V and 4 bases from J; bases unmatched to any gene: 9. CDR3 residues: CASSPPGQFADTQYF. CDR3 sequence (DNA): TGCGCCAGCAGCCCACCGGGACAGTTCGCAGATACGCAGTATTTT.

This clonotype ranks as medium-sized. The CDR3 here is CASSQGLRSDQPQHF. The CDR3 DNA reads as TGTGCCAGCAGCCAGGGGTTGCGCTCGGATCAGCCCCAGCATTTT. The chain uses TRBV2 and TRBJ1-5, with D perhaps TRBD1 (6 bases). The germline gives CDR1 SNHLY, CDR2 FYNNEI. This CDR3 comprises 15 residues. Trimming cost V 6 bases and J 5 bases, with 17 bases left between them.

This clonotype was observed at least ten times. The CDR3 spells CSVGKANTEAFF. CDR3 nucleotides: TGCAGCGTGGGGAAAGCGAACACTGAAGCTTTCTTT. The chain is built from TRBV29-1 and TRBJ1-1; D remains ambiguous. Trimming shortened V by 6 bases and J by 1 base, and 9 bases separated the two germline ends. CDR3 length: 12 residues. The V gene's germline CDR1 is SQVTM and CDR2 ANQGSEA.

The chain is built from TRBV7-8 and TRBJ1-6; D call uncertain. The CDR3 is made up of 15 amino acids. V lost 5 bases and J 8 bases, leaving 16 bases between the germline ends. Germline V gene sequence: CDR1 SGHVS, CDR2 FQNEAQ. CDR3 residues: CASSLIWVGDSPLHF. In DNA form, the CDR3 reads TGTGCCAGCAGCCTTATCTGGGTCGGGGATTCACCCCTCCACTTT.

By frequency in the sample, this clonotype is medium-sized. The chain has TRBV20-1 and TRBJ1-3; D not certain. Germline loops: CDR1 DFQATT, CDR2 SNEGSKA (reference sequence). With 2 bases removed from V and 0 bases from J, the gap between germline ends came to 14 bases. The CDR3 runs 16 residues. In nucleotides, the CDR3 is TGCAGTGCTAGATCCCCCGGGGTCTCCTCTGGAAACACCATATATTTT. Translation: CSARSPGVSSGNTIYF.

This clonotype occurred many times. The chain combines TRBV5-1 with TRBJ2-1; 12 bases match TRBD2. CDR1 and CDR2 from the germline V gene are SGHRS and YFSETQ. J was trimmed by 8 bases and V by 1 base; bases with no gene match: 13. This CDR3 region has 18 residues. This chain's CDR3 is CASSLMRALTSGRHEQFF. The CDR3 coding sequence is TGCGCCAGCAGCTTGATGAGGGCTTTGACTAGCGGGAGACATGAGCAGTTCTTC.

The rearrangement joins TRBV20-1 to TRBJ2-7; 16 nucleotides match TRBD2. CDR1 is DFQATT, CDR2 SNEGSKA, per germline (reference sequence). This CDR3 is built from 15 residues. The CDR3 protein is CSGTSGRAILAEQYF. CDR3 DNA: TGCAGCGGGACTAGCGGGAGGGCCATCTTAGCCGAGCAGTACTTC.

In its sample, this clonotype is medium-sized. The chain links TRBV2 to TRBJ1-4, with D perhaps TRBD1 (6 bases). The length of the CDR3 is 15 residues. Trimming cost V 4 bases and J 4 bases, with 13 bases left between them. CDR1 SNHLY and CDR2 FYNNEI come from the germline V gene. The CDR3 here is CASSVRGGGNEKLFF. For the CDR3, the DNA is TGTGCCAGCAGTGTTCGGGGGGGCGGTAATGAAAAACTGTTTTTT.

The genes are TRBV5-8 and TRBJ2-3, with 10 bases matching TRBD2. The junction had 7 bases not matched to a gene; V was cut back by 6 bases and J by 0 bases. CDR3 length: 16 residues. Germline V gene data show CDR1 as SGHTS and CDR2 as YDEGEE. This CDR3 reads CASTNLAGDSTDTQYF. The CDR3 DNA reads TGTGCCAGCACCAATCTAGCGGGGGACAGCACAGATACGCAGTATTTT. The full variable domain, rest sourced from reference TRBV5-8 and TRBJ2-3, is EAGVTQSPTHLIKTRGQQATLRCSPISGHTSVYWYQQALGLGLQFLLWYDEGEERNRGNFPPRFSGRQFPNYSSELNVNALELEDSALYLCASTNLAGDSTDTQYFGPGTRLTVL.

This clonotype was counted ten times or more. The gene calls are TRBV18 and TRBJ2-7; 9 nucleotides line up with TRBD1. V shed 3 bases, J shed 3 bases, and the junction held 3 bases outside the gene matches. The CDR3 is 14 amino acids. Germline CDR1 is KGHSH and CDR2 is LQKENI. CDR3 DNA sequence: TGTGCCAGCTCACCCACGGACAGGGGCTACGAGCAGTACTTC. Translation gives CASSPTDRGYEQYF.

This clonotype is categorized as medium-sized (0.01 to 0.1%). CDR3 residues: CSATILTGAYGYTF. The CDR3 bases are TGCAGTGCTACCATTTTGACAGGGGCCTATGGCTACACCTTC. The chain links TRBV20-1 to TRBJ1-2; TRBD1 aligns across 8 bases. Germline CDR1 is DFQATT and CDR2 is SNEGSKA (reference sequence). V lost 4 bases, J lost 4 bases, and 8 bases stayed unmatched. The CDR3 covers 14 residues.

This chain connects TRBV20-1 to TRBJ2-7, with 9 positions matching TRBD1. Per the germline V gene, CDR1 is DFQATT and CDR2 is SNEGSKA (reference sequence). V trimming: 6 bases; J trimming: 0 bases; junction bases outside the gene matches: 6. There are 14 residues in the CDR3. CDR3 in amino acids: CSAAGTGLSYEQYF. As DNA, the CDR3 is TGCAGTGCCGCCGGGACAGGGCTCTCCTACGAGCAGTACTTC.

This clonotype is deemed medium-sized. The chain has TRBV7-6 and TRBJ2-3, with TRBD2 identical over 14 bases. V trimming: 6 bases; J trimming: 0 bases; junction bases outside the gene matches: 2. The CDR3 runs 16 residues. Germline V gives CDR1 SGHVS, CDR2 FNYEAQ. The CDR3 is CASRRTSGGSTDTQYF. The CDR3 nucleotides read TGTGCCAGCAGAAGGACTAGCGGGGGGAGCACAGATACGCAGTATTTT.

Worth noting for this clonotype: The junction differs from germline at one of its ends, possibly a read error. The J gene is TRBJ2-7, the V gene TRBV7-7; no clear D gene. Per the germline V gene, CDR1 is SSHAT and CDR2 is FNYEAQ (reference sequence). The length of the CDR3 is 14 residues. The CDR3 DNA is TGTGCTAGCAGCTTAAATCCTTCCTCCTACGAGCAGTACTTC. Translated, it gives CASSLNPSSYEQYF.

The CDR3 nucleotides read TGTGCCATCAGTGCTAGCGGGGCGGCAGATACGCAGTATTTT. Translating it yields CAISASGAADTQYF. V gene TRBV10-3 combines with J gene TRBJ2-3, with 9 bases identical to TRBD2. This CDR3 contains 14 residues. Germline V gene lookup returns CDR1 ENHRY and CDR2 SYGVKD. Unmatched junction bases numbered 3, after V lost 4 bases and J lost 4 bases.

The chain carries TRBV5-1 and TRBJ2-1; D remains ambiguous. Trimming removed 2 bases from V and 1 base from J, with 7 bases in between. The CDR3 is 14 amino acids. Germline assignment: CDR1 SGHRS and CDR2 YFSETQ. The DNA of the CDR3 is TGCGCCAGCAGCTTCTCGGGTTCCTACAATGAGCAGTTCTTC. It yields the protein CASSFSGSYNEQFF.

The CDR3 sequence: CSARGEGGRTNSASYEQYF. The CDR3 bases are TGCAGTGCTAGAGGAGAGGGAGGGCGCACGAACTCCGCCTCCTACGAGCAGTACTTC. The chain is built from TRBV20-1 and TRBJ2-7, with 7 nucleotides matching TRBD2. The ends lost 1 base at V and 0 bases at J; junction bases unmatched: 18. From germline, CDR1 is DFQATT and CDR2 SNEGSKA (reference sequence). The CDR3 sequence is 19 residues long.

J is TRBJ1-5 and V is TRBV10-3, with D hard to call. CDR3 length: 13 amino acids. Germline CDR1 ENHRY, CDR2 SYGVKD. Trimming stripped 0 bases from V and 3 bases from J, with 3 bases between. The CDR3 protein is CAISESTNQPQHF. The CDR3 nucleotides are TGTGCCATCAGTGAGTCGACCAATCAGCCCCAGCATTTT.

V is TRBV7-9 and J is TRBJ2-5, with 8 bases aligning to TRBD2. Germline V lookup: CDR1 SEHNR, CDR2 FQNEAQ (reference sequence). The CDR3 has 14 amino acids. V trimming: 3 bases; J trimming: 7 bases; junction bases outside the gene matches: 7. CDR3 loop: CASSFAGGGGTQYF. Here the CDR3 DNA reads TGTGCCAGCAGCTTCGCGGGGGGCGGGGGGACCCAGTACTTC.

The chain joins TRBV19 to TRBJ2-2, with D perhaps matching TRBD1 or TRBD2 (6 bases each). The CDR3 has 15 amino acids. Germline assignment: CDR1 LNHDA and CDR2 SQIVND (reference sequence). Trimming stripped 5 bases from V and 6 bases from J, with 16 bases between. The CDR3 here is CASSRNSGEAGELFF. CDR3 nucleotides: TGTGCCAGTAGTCGGAACTCAGGGGAGGCCGGGGAGCTGTTTTTT.

This clonotype was seen at least ten times. V usage is TRBV5-1 and J usage is TRBJ1-1, with D uncertain. V gave up 6 bases and J gave up 0 bases, with 15 bases separating them. In germline, CDR1 is SGHRS, CDR2 YFSETQ. The CDR3 totals 15 residues. The CDR3 DNA follows: TGCGCCAGCACCAGTTTGCCAACAATGAACACTGAAGCTTTCTTT. Protein sequence: CASTSLPTMNTEAFF.

CDR3 DNA sequence: TGTGCCAGCAGTGTTGACTCTGGAAACACCATATATTTT. This translates into CASSVDSGNTIYF. The rearrangement uses TRBV2 and TRBJ1-3; no clear D. Germline CDR1 is SNHLY and CDR2 is FYNNEI. V dropped 4 bases and J dropped 0 bases, with 4 bases sitting between them. This CDR3 contains 13 residues.

Of note for this clonotype: An end of the junction does not agree with germline; a read error may underlie this. The CDR3 region is CASSPGTGQGVYGYTF. The CDR3 DNA reads TGTGCCAGCAGCCCGGGGACAGGGCAGGGCGTCTATGGCTACACCTTC. This rearrangement joins TRBV5-1 to TRBJ1-2; 9 bases agree with TRBD1. The CDR3 runs to 16 residues. Germline assignment: CDR1 SGHRS and CDR2 YFSETQ.

This clonotype was observed at least ten times. The chain is built from TRBV12-3 or TRBV12-4 and TRBJ2-5, with D tentatively TRBD1 (5 bases). The V gene lost 2 bases and the J gene lost 3 bases, with 10 bases spanning the gap. The CDR3 sequence is 14 residues long. The CDR3 DNA follows: TGTGCCAGCAGTTTAAGGGGCGGAAAAGAGACCCAGTACTTC. Residues: CASSLRGGKETQYF.

V usage is TRBV20-1 and J usage is TRBJ1-4; 7 nucleotides align to TRBD1. Trimming removed 4 bases from V and 10 bases from J; junction bases left unmatched: 15. The germline V gene encodes CDR1 DFQATT and CDR2 SNEGSKA (reference sequence). This CDR3 is 15 amino acids long. CDR3: CSATDRAQGPGKLFF. For the CDR3, the DNA is TGCAGTGCTACAGACAGGGCCCAGGGTCCGGGAAAACTGTTTTTT.

The gene calls are TRBV29-1 and TRBJ2-7; D remains unclear. CDR1 SQVTM and CDR2 ANQGSEA come from the germline V gene. The CDR3 sequence is 12 residues long. CDR3 bases: TGCAGCGTTAAAGACAACTCCTACGAGCAGTACGTC. It yields the protein CSVKDNSYEQYV.

At least ten counts were recorded for this clonotype. This CDR3 is CAWGWDYTPTDTQYF. In DNA form, the CDR3 reads TGTGCCTGGGGGTGGGACTATACTCCCACAGATACGCAGTATTTT. The chain employs TRBV5-4 and TRBJ2-3; 7 nucleotides line up with TRBD2. The length of the CDR3 is 15 residues. V shed 10 bases and J 2 bases; nucleotides not matched to a gene: 13. Germline lookup yields CDR1 SGHNT and CDR2 YYREEE (reference sequence).

This clonotype has a handful of counts. V usage is TRBV7-2 and J usage is TRBJ1-5; D gene unclear. This CDR3 is built from 13 residues. V was cut by 6 bases and J by 7 bases, with 13 bases left in between. Germline values: CDR1 SGHTA, CDR2 FQGNSA. For the CDR3, the DNA is TGTGCCAGCAGTTCGGACCTGGGGCAGCCCCAGCATTTT. Translating gives CASSSDLGQPQHF. The variable domain in full, completed from reference TRBV7-2 and TRBJ1-5, reads GAGVSQSPSNKVTEKGKDVELRCDPISGHTALYWYRQSLGQGLEFLIYFQGNSAPDKSGLPSDRFSAERTGGSVSTLTIQRTQQEDSAVYLCASSSDLGQPQHFGDGTRLSIL.